This paragraph reports one TCR beta chain. Its antigen is unknown. Assay: immunoSEQ multiplex PCR; the TCRdb copy retains only in-frame clones and omits some. The sample has 88,000 or so clones; around 85% are singletons. Specified time point: week 23, last vaccination. A 20-mer mutant IDH1 peptide at 300 ug was injected subcutaneously with topical imiquimod. This record comes from a study of a mutant IDH1 vaccine in newly diagnosed glioma. For the study at large: The patients were given eight vaccinations, one each in weeks 1, 3, 5, 7, 11, 15, 19 and 23. Patients were started on vaccination 4-6 weeks after radiotherapy alone, or with temozolomide cycles. Before enrollment, patients got radiotherapy alone, temozolomide alone, or mostly the combination.

The source is a man younger than 45 with glioma. Some clones in this sample may be carry-over from other donors' samples. The sample in question was PBMCs, obtained from a glioma patient whose treatment included an IDH1 peptide vaccine.

The CDR3 DNA reads as TGCAGCGTTGAAGAACAGGAGCCGTACGAGCAGTACTTC. Amino acid sequence: CSVEEQEPYEQYF. The J gene is TRBJ2-7, the V gene TRBV29-1, with D maybe TRBD1 (5 bases). The CDR3 is 13 residues long. V lost 0 bases and J 4 bases, leaving 10 bases between the germline ends. The germline V gene encodes CDR1 SQVTM and CDR2 ANQGSEA.